This passage covers 25 T cell receptor beta chains from one sample sequenced in a study. MiXCR was run by TCRdb on the RT-PCR reads, yielding one entry per CDR3 protein. The profile shows about 680,000 distinct CDR3 sequences, 14% of them singletons. Specimen: memory CD4+ T cells from blood. The receptors shown here come from a female donor in good health, serving as a healthy control.

Comment on this clonotype: A much bigger clone sits one base away, suggesting this may be a read error. It is likely a read error, because the conserved phenylalanine at the end of the CDR3 is missing. The chain employs TRBV12-3 or TRBV12-4 and TRBJ2-1; possibly TRBD1 for D (6 bases). Trimming cost V 5 bases and J 10 bases, with 15 bases left between them. This CDR3 is 13 amino acids long. As DNA, the CDR3 is TGTGCCAGCAGTACCAGACAGGTACTAGAGCAGTTCGTC. This sequence encodes CASSTRQVLEQFV.

This clonotype appeared many times. This chain uses TRBV7-2 with TRBJ2-5; D remains unclear. The CDR3 spans 12 residues. V was pared by 7 bases and J by 4 bases, with 10 bases between. Germline V CDR1 and CDR2: SGHTA, FQGNSA. The CDR3 DNA reads TGTGCCAGCAACAAAGGGATAGAGACCCAGTACTTC. Its translation: CASNKGIETQYF.

This clonotype was picked up many times. The CDR3 protein is CASSLVSGSGLSSYNEQFF. In DNA, the CDR3 is TGTGCCAGCAGTTTAGTTAGCGGTTCGGGCCTGAGCTCCTACAATGAGCAGTTCTTC. This sequence joins TRBV12-3 or TRBV12-4 and TRBJ2-1; D may be TRBD2 (6 bases). The germline V and J ends were trimmed by 1 base and 0 bases, with 19 bases remaining between them. There are 19 residues in the CDR3.

This clonotype was observed many times. This chain uses TRBV29-1 with TRBJ1-1; TRBD1 is a possible D gene (5 bases). Germline values: CDR1 SQVTM, CDR2 ANQGSEA. The V and J ends lost 7 bases and 1 base respectively, with 13 bases between them. The CDR3 loop spans 13 amino acids. CDR3 sequence reads: CSASTGRNTEAFF. CDR3 DNA sequence: TGCAGCGCGTCAACAGGACGGAACACTGAAGCTTTCTTT. The complete variable domain, with remaining parts taken from reference TRBV29-1 and TRBJ1-1, reads SAVISQKPSRDICQRGTSLTIQCQVDSQVTMMFWYRQQPGQSLTLIATANQGSEATYESGFVIDKFPISRPNLTFSTLTVSNMSPEDSSIYLCSASTGRNTEAFFGQGTRLTVV.

This clonotype was counted a few times. J is TRBJ2-1 and V is TRBV10-3, with TRBD1 as a possible D gene (7 bases). V gave up 2 bases and J gave up 7 bases, with 21 bases separating them. Germline V gives CDR1 ENHRY, CDR2 SYGVKD. This CDR3 spans 17 amino acids. The DNA of the CDR3 is TGTGCCATCAGTGAGCTAGGGCGAACCAGGGGGGAAAATGAGCAGTTCTTC. Protein product: CAISELGRTRGENEQFF.

This clonotype was found a few times. V is TRBV3-1 and J is TRBJ2-1; weak D call: TRBD2 (6 bases). Germline lookup yields CDR1 LGHDT and CDR2 YNNKEL (reference sequence). The V end was cut by 2 bases, the J end by 4 bases, with 9 bases between. This CDR3 region has 14 residues. The CDR3 DNA is TGTGCCAGCAGCCAACGGGCGGGATACAATGAGCAGTTCTTC. Translation: CASSQRAGYNEQFF.

This clonotype was recorded at least ten times. This rearrangement joins TRBV6-4 to TRBJ1-5; D call uncertain. The V end was cut by 4 bases, the J end by 6 bases, with 10 bases between. Germline CDR1 is MRHNA and CDR2 is SNTAGT. The CDR3 loop spans 13 amino acids. Here the CDR3 reads CASSGGAGQPQHF. In nucleotides, the CDR3 is TGTGCCAGCAGTGGAGGTGCGGGTCAGCCCCAGCATTTT.

The genes are TRBV7-2 and TRBJ2-7; 7 bases line up with TRBD2. The J segment lost 4 bases and the V segment lost 5 bases, leaving 11 bases of the junction unmatched. CDR3 size: 15 residues. Germline CDR1 is SGHTA and CDR2 is FQGNSA. The CDR3: CASSPPGGRFYEQYF. The DNA of the CDR3 is TGTGCCAGCAGCCCACCCGGGGGGAGGTTTTACGAGCAGTACTTC.

In this sample, this clonotype turned up many times. V gene TRBV7-3 combines with J gene TRBJ2-5, with D tentatively TRBD2 (5 bases). V lost 2 bases and J lost 0, with 7 bases in between. CDR3 length: 14 residues. CDR1 is SGHTA, CDR2 FQGTGA, per germline. CDR3 sequence (DNA): TGTGCCAGCAGCTTACGGGGTAACCAAGAGACCCAGTACTTC. It codes for CASSLRGNQETQYF.

The rearrangement links TRBV7-2 to TRBJ1-5; 10 bases fit TRBD1. The length of the CDR3 is 15 residues. Germline V CDR1 and CDR2: SGHTA, FQGNSA. J lost 3 bases, V lost 6 bases, and 5 bases had no gene match. CDR3 nucleotides: TGTGCCAGCAGGGGGGGACAGGGGTACAATCAGCCCCAGCATTTT. It specifies CASRGGQGYNQPQHF.

This chain links TRBV29-1 with TRBJ1-1, with a weak D call TRBD1 (5 bases). CDR3 length: 14 amino acids. V lost 6 bases to trimming and J lost 0 bases, with 14 bases between them. Germline CDR1 reads SQVTM; CDR2 reads ANQGSEA. The CDR3 protein is CSVRQILMNTEAFF. The DNA of the CDR3 is TGCAGCGTCCGACAGATACTTATGAACACTGAAGCTTTCTTT.

This clonotype was seen only a few times. The V and J genes are TRBV30 and TRBJ2-1, with 8 bases lining up with TRBD2. Germline V gene lookup returns CDR1 GTSNPN and CDR2 SVGIG (reference sequence). The CDR3 contains 12 residues. The junction had 7 bases not matched to a gene; V was cut back by 6 bases and J by 9 bases. DNA of the CDR3: TGTGCCTGCAGGACTAGCTACGGTGAGCAGTTCTTC. It codes for CACRTSYGEQFF.

The chain is built from TRBV7-9 and TRBJ2-3; D is perhaps TRBD2 (5 bases). Germline V gives CDR1 SEHNR, CDR2 FQNEAQ (reference sequence). This CDR3 comprises 13 residues. V was pared by 6 bases and J by 2 bases, with 9 bases between. In nucleotides, the CDR3 is TGTGCCAGCAGTTTCGGGAACACAGATACGCAGTATTTT. It specifies CASSFGNTDTQYF.

This clonotype was seen more than once but under ten times. The gene calls are TRBV2 and TRBJ2-3, with 11 bases matching TRBD2. Germline V lookup: CDR1 SNHLY, CDR2 FYNNEI. With V trimmed by 6 bases and J by 1 base, 12 bases remained unmatched. The CDR3 loop spans 18 amino acids. DNA for the CDR3: TGTGCCAGCAGCCCCGGGACTAGCGGCCAATGGGGCACAGATACGCAGTATTTT. The encoded protein is CASSPGTSGQWGTDTQYF. The full variable domain, in which reference TRBV2 and TRBJ2-3 provide the parts outside the CDR3, is EPEVTQTPSHQVTQMGQEVILRCVPISNHLYFYWYRQILGQKVEFLVSFYNNEISEKSEIFDDQFSVERPDGSNFTLKIRSTKLEDSAMYFCASSPGTSGQWGTDTQYFGPGTRLTVL.

In this sample, this clonotype turned up many times. V and J are TRBV20-1 and TRBJ2-7; TRBD2 aligns across 7 bases. The germline V gene has CDR1 DFQATT and CDR2 SNEGSKA (reference sequence). V lost 4 bases, J lost 2 bases, and 2 bases stayed unmatched. CDR3 size: 12 residues. The chain's CDR3 is CSATRGAYEQYF. Here the CDR3 DNA reads TGCAGTGCTACCCGGGGGGCCTACGAGCAGTACTTC.

This clonotype occurred a few times. The chain recombines TRBV20-1 with TRBJ2-6; 7 bases align to TRBD1. CDR1 and CDR2 (germline): DFQATT, SNEGSKA (reference sequence). J lost 0 bases, V lost 3 bases, and 2 bases had no gene match. The CDR3 loop spans 15 amino acids. CDR3 DNA: TGCAGTGCTAGCGGGACAGACTCTGGGGCCAACGTCCTGACTTTC. It is translated as CSASGTDSGANVLTF.

The J gene is TRBJ1-4, the V gene TRBV28; D is perhaps TRBD1 (5 bases). Germline CDR1 is MDHEN and CDR2 is SYDVKM. This CDR3 comprises 17 residues. Trimming removed 6 bases from V and 1 base from J, with 18 bases in between. CDR3 amino acids: CASSPGAGRRTNEKLFF. The CDR3 DNA follows: TGTGCCAGCAGCCCTGGCGCAGGGCGGCGAACTAATGAAAAACTGTTTTTT. The full variable domain, its missing parts supplied by reference TRBV28 and TRBJ1-4, is DVKVTQSSRYLVKRTGEKVFLECVQDMDHENMFWYRQDPGLGLRLIYFSYDVKMKEKGDIPEGYSVSREKKERFSLILESASTNQTSMYLCASSPGAGRRTNEKLFFGSGTQLSVL.

This clonotype was counted a few times. The gene calls are TRBV18 and TRBJ2-4; D gene unclear. CDR3 length equals 16 residues. The germline gives CDR1 KGHSH, CDR2 LQKENI. V dropped 2 bases and J dropped 1 base, with 12 bases sitting between them. The CDR3 region has the DNA TGTGCCAGCTCACCAGGCGTGGGGAAGGCCAAAAACATTCAGTACTTC. Protein: CASSPGVGKAKNIQYF.

A remark on this clonotype: The junction and the germline gene differ at one end; a read error may be behind it. The chain uses TRBV7-7 and TRBJ2-2, with a tentative D call TRBD1 (5 bases). The CDR3 is 16 amino acids. Germline CDR1 is SSHAT and CDR2 is FNYEAQ (reference sequence). CDR3 in amino acids: CASSLEGVANTGELFF. The CDR3 bases are TGTGCTAGCAGCTTAGAAGGGGTTGCGAACACCGGGGAGCTGTTTTTT. The full variable domain, completed using reference TRBV7-7 and TRBJ2-2, is GAGVSQSPRYKVTKRGQDVTLRCDPISSHATLYWYQQALGQGPEFLTYFNYEAQPDKSGLPSDRFSAERPEGSISTLTIQRTEQRDSAMYRCASSLEGVANTGELFFGEGSRLTVL.

This clonotype was seen at least ten times. J is TRBJ2-3 and V is TRBV4-3; 11 bases fit TRBD2. Germline V gene data show CDR1 as LGHNA and CDR2 as YSLEER. J lost 5 bases, V lost 5 bases, and 9 bases had no gene match. This CDR3 spans 16 amino acids. The CDR3 DNA reads TGCGCCAGCAGCGGGAGCCTAGCGGGAGGTGGAGATACGCAGTATTTT. It yields the protein CASSGSLAGGGDTQYF.

The chain recombines TRBV5-1 with TRBJ1-2; 8 bases line up with TRBD1. Germline CDR1 and CDR2: SGHRS and YFSETQ. The CDR3 is 14 residues long. The ends lost 2 bases at V and 6 bases at J; junction bases unmatched: 6. CDR3 in amino acids: CASSFRDRSNGYTF. The CDR3 coding sequence is TGCGCCAGCAGCTTCCGGGACAGGTCGAATGGCTACACCTTC.

Many counts were recorded for this clonotype. V gene TRBV7-2 combines with J gene TRBJ1-5; 9 nucleotides agree with TRBD1. Losses at the gene ends were 2 bases for V and 9 bases for J; bases not matched to a gene: 2. Germline V gene sequence: CDR1 SGHTA, CDR2 FQGNSA. The CDR3 is 13 amino acids. This chain's CDR3 is CASSLNRGRPQHF. CDR3 DNA: TGTGCCAGCAGCTTAAACAGGGGGCGGCCCCAGCATTTT.

This clonotype was detected ten times or more. The genes are TRBV20-1 and TRBJ1-6; the D gene is possibly TRBD1 (5 bases). This CDR3 is built from 15 residues. Trimming took off 2 bases at V and 6 bases at J, with 14 bases between the two ends. Per the germline V gene, CDR1 is DFQATT and CDR2 is SNEGSKA (reference sequence). The CDR3 DNA is TGCAGTGCTAGATTATTTGGGGGGTCTAATTCACCCCTCCACTTT. Translated, it gives CSARLFGGSNSPLHF.

This clonotype was found a few times. The genes are TRBV12-3 or TRBV12-4 and TRBJ1-2; unclear D gene. The CDR3 consists of 13 residues. Trimming pared 2 bases from V and 4 bases from J, leaving 8 bases between. The CDR3 nucleotides are TGTGCCAGCAGTTTAATGGCTTCCTATGGCTACACCTTC. It yields the protein CASSLMASYGYTF.

The chain recombines TRBV2 with TRBJ2-3; D possibly matches TRBD1 or TRBD2 (5 bases each). This CDR3 comprises 15 residues. Trimming pared 5 bases from V and 0 bases from J, leaving 12 bases between. The V gene's germline CDR1 is SNHLY and CDR2 FYNNEI. The CDR3 spells CASSYGATSTDTQYF. The CDR3 nucleotides are TGTGCCAGCAGTTACGGGGCCACTAGCACAGATACGCAGTATTTT. The full variable domain, in which reference TRBV2 and TRBJ2-3 provide the parts outside the CDR3, is EPEVTQTPSHQVTQMGQEVILRCVPISNHLYFYWYRQILGQKVEFLVSFYNNEISEKSEIFDDQFSVERPDGSNFTLKIRSTKLEDSAMYFCASSYGATSTDTQYFGPGTRLTVL.